The 13 T cell receptor beta chains given below trace back to one sample, sequenced in a study of tumor T cells in aggressive B-cell lymphoma. The table came from immunoSEQ multiplex PCR; TCRdb's copy has only in-frame clones and leaves some out. The sample lists 1,500 to 2,000 clones, approximately 91% occurring once. The sequenced sample was tumor tissue. The receptors derive from an adult with diffuse large B cell lymphoma.

The CDR3 loop is CAISDRGKGQYF. The CDR3 DNA is TGTGCCATCAGTGACAGGGGCAAGGGGCAGTACTTC. This chain uses TRBV10-3 with TRBJ2-7, with D perhaps matching TRBD1 (6 bases). Germline CDR1 ENHRY, CDR2 SYGVKD. This CDR3 is built from 12 residues. Between the trimmed V and J ends, which lost 3 bases and 9 bases, there was a span of 12 bases.

The J gene is TRBJ2-2, the V gene TRBV4-1; the match to TRBD1 covers 8 bases. The CDR3 totals 17 residues. Germline V lookup: CDR1 MGHRA, CDR2 YSYEKL. The ends lost 2 bases at V and 4 bases at J; junction bases unmatched: 9. The CDR3 here is CASSQYPGQGGTGELFF. For the CDR3, the DNA is TGCGCCAGCAGCCAATACCCAGGACAGGGAGGCACCGGGGAGCTGTTTTTT.

This sequence joins TRBV13 and TRBJ2-3; TRBD2 is a possible D gene (6 bases). The germline CDR1 and CDR2 sequences are PRHDT and FYEKMQ (reference sequence). V lost 5 bases to trimming and J lost 6 bases, with 12 bases between them. The CDR3 contains 13 residues. The DNA for the CDR3 is TGTGCCAGCAGCCCGTCGCGGGGCGATACGCAGTATTTT. The encoded protein is CASSPSRGDTQYF.

J is TRBJ1-6 and V is TRBV2; D remains unclear. The CDR3 sequence is 15 residues long. Trimming left V 5 bases short and J 3 bases short, with 11 bases between. Germline assignment: CDR1 SNHLY and CDR2 FYNNEI. The CDR3 DNA is TGTGCCAGCAGTCGGAACAGCAACTATAATTCACCCCTCCACTTT. Its translation: CASSRNSNYNSPLHF.

V gene TRBV7-2 combines with J gene TRBJ1-2; D unclear. CDR3 length: 14 amino acids. Germline CDR1 reads SGHTA; CDR2 reads FQGNSA. The ends were cut back, 5 bases at V and 4 bases at J, with 14 bases in the middle. CDR3 residues: CASSPREPSYGYTF. Written as DNA, the CDR3 is TGTGCCAGCAGCCCGAGGGAGCCCTCCTATGGCTACACCTTC.

The J gene is TRBJ1-2, the V gene TRBV6-4; TRBD1 aligns across 8 bases. Germline CDR1 MRHNA, CDR2 SNTAGT. The length of the CDR3 is 14 residues. Unmatched junction bases numbered 10, after V lost 5 bases and J lost 8 bases. The DNA of the CDR3 is TGTGCCAGCAGTCCGGGGACAGGTTCGGGAGGCTACACCTTC. It is translated as CASSPGTGSGGYTF.

The chain recombines TRBV5-1 with TRBJ2-1; D is possibly TRBD2 (6 bases). The V gene lost 3 bases and the J gene lost 0 bases, with 13 bases spanning the gap. This CDR3 has 16 amino acids. Germline V gene sequence: CDR1 SGHRS, CDR2 YFSETQ. The CDR3 loop reads CASSSGTLGSYNEQFF. As DNA, the CDR3 is TGCGCCAGCAGCTCTGGGACTCTGGGCTCCTACAATGAGCAGTTCTTC.

The V gene is TRBV2, the J gene TRBJ2-3; D not resolved. V was trimmed by 2 bases and J by 4 bases, leaving 16 bases between them. The CDR3 length is 16 residues. Germline V gene sequence: CDR1 SNHLY, CDR2 FYNNEI. The DNA of the CDR3 is TGTGCCAGCAGTGAATTGGAGTTGTCCCTCCCAGATACGCAGTATTTT. It specifies CASSELELSLPDTQYF.

The V call is TRBV6-1, the J call TRBJ2-7; D perhaps matches TRBD2 (7 bases). Germline V gene lookup returns CDR1 MNHNS and CDR2 SASEGT. Trimming took off 8 bases at V and 5 bases at J, with 13 bases between the two ends. This CDR3 region has 12 residues. Here the CDR3 DNA reads TGTGCCAGCGGGGGGGCCCGCCACGAGCAGTACTTC. This translates into CASGGARHEQYF.

The V call is TRBV11-2, the J call TRBJ2-7; TRBD1 matches at 10 bases. V was clipped by 2 bases and J by 5 bases; unmatched bases: 9. CDR1 and CDR2 from the germline V gene are SGHAT and FQNNGV. The CDR3 has 16 amino acids. CDR3 loop: CASSLIAGTGVNEQYF. The CDR3 DNA follows: TGTGCCAGCAGCTTAATCGCCGGGACAGGGGTGAACGAGCAGTACTTC.

This clone occurred a few times. The CDR3 DNA reads as TGTGCCAGCAGCTCCGGGACAGGGGGCGGAGGAGCTTTCTTT. It yields the protein CASSSGTGGGGAFF. The V and J genes are TRBV5-8 and TRBJ1-1, with 12 nucleotides matching TRBD1. The junction had 7 bases not matched to a gene; V was cut back by 3 bases and J by 10 bases. Germline CDR1 SGHTS, CDR2 YDEGEE. The CDR3 has 14 amino acids.

This chain connects TRBV2 to TRBJ2-7; TRBD1 aligns across 9 bases. CDR3 size: 16 residues. With V trimmed by 0 bases and J by 1 base, 4 bases remained unmatched. The germline V gene has CDR1 SNHLY and CDR2 FYNNEI. CDR3: CASSEAATGGSYEQYF. As DNA, the CDR3 is TGTGCCAGCAGTGAAGCGGCGACAGGGGGATCCTACGAGCAGTACTTC.

This clone was observed once. The chain couples TRBV19 to TRBJ2-1, with a tentative D call TRBD1 (5 bases). V gave up 5 bases and J gave up 7 bases, with 6 bases separating them. This CDR3 has 11 residues. Germline V gene sequence: CDR1 LNHDA, CDR2 SQIVND (reference sequence). The CDR3: CASSQGNEQFF. The DNA for the CDR3 is TGTGCCAGTAGTCAGGGAAATGAGCAGTTCTTC.